This T cell receptor (beta chain) derives from a study of identical twins. This clonotype was observed at least ten times. Its antigen is as yet unknown. One entry per CDR3 protein, called by TCRdb with MiXCR from the 5' RACE reads. The sample has nearly 900,000 distinct CDR3 sequences; 9% to 15% are singletons. This CDR3 region has 13 residues. Germline V gene sequence: CDR1 DFQATT, CDR2 SNEGSKA (reference sequence). The trim removed 5 bases at V and 3 bases at J, leaving 3 bases unmatched. Study-level findings and limits: Carriage of fewer insertions was seen in abundant cord blood beta clonotypes, whereas memory repertoires showed none.

This sample also appeared in a second study, on yellow fever vaccine responses in identical twins. That investigation notes: Twins reportedly mounted vaccine T cell responses that seemed partly convergent, partly personalized.

The sequencing sample was made of PBMCs. This sequence was found in a woman between 18 and 29 years old in good health. V usage is TRBV20-1 and J usage is TRBJ2-7; 11 bases are a match to TRBD2. CDR3 nucleotides: TGCAGTGCTCGCGGGACTAGCGGCTACGAGCAGTACTTC. As protein: CSARGTSGYEQYF.